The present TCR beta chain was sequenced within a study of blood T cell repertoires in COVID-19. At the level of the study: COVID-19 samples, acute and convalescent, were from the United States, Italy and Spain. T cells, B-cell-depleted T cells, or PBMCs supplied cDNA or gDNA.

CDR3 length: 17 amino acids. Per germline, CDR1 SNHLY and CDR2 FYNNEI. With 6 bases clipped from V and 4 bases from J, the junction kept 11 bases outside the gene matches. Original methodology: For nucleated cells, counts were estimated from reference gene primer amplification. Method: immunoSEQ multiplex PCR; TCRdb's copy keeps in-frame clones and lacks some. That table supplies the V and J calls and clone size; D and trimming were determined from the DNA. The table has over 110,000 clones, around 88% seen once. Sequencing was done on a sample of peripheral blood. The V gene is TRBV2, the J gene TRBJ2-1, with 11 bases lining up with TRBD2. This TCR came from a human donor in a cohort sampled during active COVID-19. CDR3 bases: TGTGCCAGCAGAAGAGGGAATAGCGGGGGGGCATACAATGAGCAGTTCTTC. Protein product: CASRRGNSGGAYNEQFF.